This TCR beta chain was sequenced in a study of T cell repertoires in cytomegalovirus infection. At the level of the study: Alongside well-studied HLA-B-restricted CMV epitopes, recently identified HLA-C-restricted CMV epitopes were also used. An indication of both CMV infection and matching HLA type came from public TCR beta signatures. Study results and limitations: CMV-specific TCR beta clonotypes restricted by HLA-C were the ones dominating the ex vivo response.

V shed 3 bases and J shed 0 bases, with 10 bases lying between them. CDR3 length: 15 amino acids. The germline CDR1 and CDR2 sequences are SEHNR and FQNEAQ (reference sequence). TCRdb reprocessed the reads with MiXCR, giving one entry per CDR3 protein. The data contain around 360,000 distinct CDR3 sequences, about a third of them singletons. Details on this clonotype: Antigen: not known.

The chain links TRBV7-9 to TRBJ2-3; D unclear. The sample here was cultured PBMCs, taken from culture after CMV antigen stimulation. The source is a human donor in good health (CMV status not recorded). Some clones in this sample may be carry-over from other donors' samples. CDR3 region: CASSLTASSTDTQYF. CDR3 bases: TGTGCCAGCAGCTTGACGGCGTCTAGCACAGATACGCAGTATTTT.